Listed here are 12 T cell receptor beta chains from one sample, sequenced in a study of cytomegalovirus exposure and HLA in healthy donors. The PCR made use of 60 Vbeta and 13 Jbeta primers. Produced via immunoSEQ multiplex PCR; TCRdb's table is partial and in-frame only. The sample records approximately 100,000 clones, more than 80% being singletons. Input material: PBMCs. The receptors come from a man aged 25 to 45 in good health and CMV-seronegative.

V and J are TRBV6-1 and TRBJ2-6, with TRBD1 as a possible D gene (6 bases). Germline V gene data show CDR1 as MNHNS and CDR2 as SASEGT. The CDR3 is made up of 15 amino acids. Trimming shortened V by 5 bases and J by 0 bases, and 8 bases separated the two germline ends. The CDR3 loop reads CASSTGLSGANVLTF. CDR3 DNA sequence: TGTGCCAGCAGTACAGGGCTCTCTGGGGCCAACGTCCTGACTTTC.

The chain is built from TRBV6-5 and TRBJ2-1; TRBD2 aligns across 7 bases. V trimming: 10 bases; J trimming: 6 bases; junction bases outside the gene matches: 9. The V gene's germline CDR1 is MNHEY and CDR2 SVGAGI. The CDR3 runs 13 residues. CDR3: CATKWLAVNEQFF. The CDR3 region has the DNA TGTGCCACTAAGTGGCTAGCGGTCAATGAGCAGTTCTTC.

The chain carries TRBV18 and TRBJ2-2; TRBD2 matches 8 bases. Per germline, CDR1 KGHSH and CDR2 LQKENI. With V trimmed by 5 bases and J by 6 bases, 8 bases remained unmatched. The CDR3 runs 15 residues. The CDR3 loop reads CASSVREGGSGELFF. The CDR3 region has the DNA TGTGCCAGCTCAGTCCGGGAGGGAGGATCCGGGGAGCTGTTTTTT. Variable domain in full (rest from reference TRBV18 and TRBJ2-2): NAGVMQNPRHLVRRRGQEARLRCSPMKGHSHVYWYRQLPEEGLKFMVYLQKENIIDESGMPKERFSAEFPKEGPSILRIQQVVRGDSAAYFCASSVREGGSGELFFGEGSRLTVL.

In DNA form, the CDR3 reads TGCGCCAGCAGCCGAGGACAGAGTTCACCCCTCCACTTT. The encoded protein is CASSRGQSSPLHF. The gene calls are TRBV5-1 and TRBJ1-6; tentatively, D is TRBD1 (6 bases). Germline CDR1 reads SGHRS; CDR2 reads YFSETQ. This CDR3 has 13 residues. V lost 4 bases to trimming and J lost 9 bases, with 11 bases between them.

This clone is a singleton in its sample. The V call is TRBV4-2, the J call TRBJ2-2; possibly TRBD2 for D (6 bases). From germline, CDR1 is LGHNA and CDR2 YNFKEQ. This CDR3 region has 15 residues. V was clipped by 4 bases and J by 2 bases, with 11 bases between them. DNA for the CDR3: TGTGCCAGCAGCCCACTAGCTTCTAACACCGGGGAGCTGTTTTTT. Residues: CASSPLASNTGELFF.

V usage is TRBV29-1 and J usage is TRBJ2-7; D is perhaps TRBD1 (6 bases). CDR1 is SQVTM, CDR2 ANQGSEA, per germline. The CDR3 is 12 residues long. Deletions cut 7 bases from V and 2 bases from J, with 12 bases between. The CDR3 loop is CSGGPSPYEQYF. In DNA, the CDR3 is TGCAGCGGGGGGCCTTCCCCCTACGAGCAGTACTTC.

The J gene is TRBJ2-3, the V gene TRBV2, with D uncertain. Deletions cut 5 bases from V and 2 bases from J, with 2 bases between. This CDR3 is 11 amino acids long. The germline CDR1 and CDR2 sequences are SNHLY and FYNNEI. The CDR3 coding sequence is TGTGCCAGCAGTTACACAGATACGCAGTATTTT. It yields the protein CASSYTDTQYF.

The V gene is TRBV5-6, the J gene TRBJ2-1, with no clear D. This CDR3 spans 15 amino acids. CDR1 is SGHDT, CDR2 YYEEEE, per germline. V lost 0 bases and J 0 bases, leaving 7 bases between the germline ends. The CDR3 coding sequence is TGTGCCAGCAGCTTGGATGCCAGCTCCTACAATGAGCAGTTCTTC. Translating gives CASSLDASSYNEQFF.

This sequence joins TRBV13 and TRBJ2-5; 12 bases map to TRBD2. The CDR3 consists of 15 residues. Per germline, CDR1 PRHDT and CDR2 FYEKMQ (reference sequence). Germline trimming cut 4 bases from V and 5 bases from J; bases unmatched to any gene: 5. The CDR3 is CASSSRLAGDETQYF. The CDR3 coding sequence is TGTGCCAGCAGCTCCCGACTAGCGGGGGACGAGACCCAGTACTTC.

The chain is built from TRBV7-3 and TRBJ2-1; D call uncertain. Germline CDR1 is SGHTA and CDR2 is FQGTGA. The length of the CDR3 is 12 residues. V shed 5 bases and J shed 10 bases, with 12 bases lying between them. The DNA for the CDR3 is TGTGCCAGCAGCGCAAGAGGAACGGAGCAGTTCTTC. Translated: CASSARGTEQFF.

This clone was seen more than once but under ten times. V usage is TRBV2 and J usage is TRBJ2-5; D unresolved. The CDR3 spans 13 residues. The V and J ends lost 3 bases and 2 bases respectively, with 7 bases between them. CDR1 and CDR2 (germline): SNHLY, FYNNEI. CDR3: CASSDQFQETQYF. CDR3 nucleotides: TGTGCCAGCAGTGATCAGTTTCAAGAGACCCAGTACTTC.

The V and J genes are TRBV28 and TRBJ1-1; D is unclear. V shed 6 bases and J shed 2 bases, with 28 bases lying between them. The germline gives CDR1 MDHEN, CDR2 SYDVKM. The CDR3 consists of 19 residues. This CDR3 is CASSPGFTFPPVTNTEAFF. The CDR3 nucleotides are TGTGCCAGCAGCCCCGGATTTACTTTCCCGCCGGTGACAAACACTGAAGCTTTCTTT.